This T cell receptor beta chain appears in the sequencing data of a study of T-cell reconstitution after alpha-beta-depleted transplantation in children. The CDR3 extends over 14 amino acids. V lost 2 bases, J lost 3 bases, and 10 bases lay in between. Germline V gene sequence: CDR1 MNHEY, CDR2 SVGEGT. The TCRbeta library was prepared with unique molecular identifiers. TCRdb passed the PCR reads through MiXCR, listing each CDR3 protein once. The table includes 230,000 or so distinct CDR3 sequences, approximately 9.7% detected once. This clonotype was counted at least ten times. The chain carries TRBV6-2 or TRBV6-3 and TRBJ2-5, with a possible D match to TRBD2 (5 bases). The TCR sequence derives from a human donor who donated a stem cell graft to a child with SCID. The sequenced sample was PBMCs from the stem cell graft donor, obtained from the stem cell graft. The CDR3 here is CASSYGRGKETQYF. Here the CDR3 DNA reads TGTGCCAGCAGTTACGGACGGGGAAAAGAGACCCAGTACTTC.